The 30 T cell receptor beta chains below all came from one sample that was sequenced in a study of cytomegalovirus exposure and HLA in healthy donors. PCR amplification relied on 60 Vbeta primers (plus 13 Jbeta primers). The table came from immunoSEQ multiplex PCR; TCRdb's copy has only in-frame clones and leaves some out. The sample includes approximately 120,000 clones, about four fifths seen only once; the top ten take 3.6%. Sequences were obtained from PBMCs. These receptors were collected from a woman between 35 and 50 years old in good health and CMV-seropositive.

This sequence joins TRBV5-6 and TRBJ1-2; D uncertain. The V gene lost 4 bases and the J gene lost 4 bases, with 17 bases spanning the gap. This CDR3 spans 15 amino acids. CDR1 and CDR2 from the germline V gene are SGHDT and YYEEEE. The CDR3 nucleotides read TGTGCCAGCAGCACCCTTCTAATCCTCGGCTATGGCTACACCTTC. This encodes CASSTLLILGYGYTF.

This chain connects TRBV1 to TRBJ2-3; the table's D call of TRBD2 was not tested on the DNA. TRBV1 is termed a pseudogene. The CDR3 has 18 amino acids. The CDR3 spells CTSSQEAGTSGSTDTQYF. The CDR3 region has the DNA TGCACCAGCAGCCAAGAGGCCGGGACTAGCGGTAGCACAGATACGCAGTATTTT.

This chain joins TRBV5-1 and TRBJ2-3; D is perhaps TRBD1 (5 bases). The CDR3 loop spans 14 amino acids. The V end lost 3 bases, the J end lost 0 bases, and 8 bases lay between the germline ends. In germline, CDR1 is SGHRS, CDR2 YFSETQ. CDR3 residues: CASSSRQSTDTQYF. The CDR3 coding sequence is TGCGCCAGCAGCTCAAGACAGAGCACAGATACGCAGTATTTT.

This sequence joins TRBV18 and TRBJ1-3; 8 bases are shared with TRBD1. CDR1 is KGHSH and CDR2 is LQKENI in the germline V gene. With 0 bases clipped from V and 2 bases from J, the junction kept 3 bases outside the gene matches. This CDR3 comprises 16 residues. The CDR3: CASSPPDRVTGNTIYF. The CDR3 region has the DNA TGTGCCAGCTCACCACCGGACAGGGTCACTGGAAACACCATATATTTT.

This rearrangement joins TRBV29-1 to TRBJ2-7; no definite D call. CDR1 and CDR2 (germline): SQVTM, ANQGSEA. The CDR3 runs 14 residues. V shed 0 bases and J shed 5 bases, with 14 bases lying between them. CDR3 DNA: TGCAGCGTTGAAGAAAACGGCGGCCGTCACGAGCAGTACTTC. This sequence encodes CSVEENGGRHEQYF.

The rearrangement links TRBV6-6 to TRBJ2-7; D call uncertain. Trimming shortened V by 5 bases and J by 1 base, and 9 bases separated the two germline ends. This CDR3 region has 13 residues. The germline CDR1 and CDR2 sequences are MNHNY and SVGAGI (reference sequence). The CDR3 loop reads CASSRGSSYEQYF. The CDR3 region has the DNA TGTGCCAGCAGTCGAGGCTCATCCTACGAGCAGTACTTC.

The V call is TRBV18, the J call TRBJ1-2; tentative D call: TRBD1 (5 bases). Trimming took 2 bases from V and 6 from J, leaving 10 bases between them. The CDR3 is 13 amino acids. Germline lookup yields CDR1 KGHSH and CDR2 LQKENI. This chain's CDR3 is CASSPDRQNGYTF. The CDR3 nucleotides are TGTGCCAGCTCACCAGATAGACAGAATGGCTACACCTTC.

The chain joins TRBV19 to TRBJ2-1; TRBD2 matches 11 bases. Germline CDR1 reads LNHDA; CDR2 reads SQIVND (reference sequence). This CDR3 region has 16 residues. V shed 4 bases, J shed 10 bases, and the junction held 12 bases outside the gene matches. The CDR3 nucleotides read TGTGCCAGTAGTACCTTAGCGGGAGGGCAGGAGGGAGAGCAGTTCTTC. Protein: CASSTLAGGQEGEQFF.

The genes are TRBV5-1 and TRBJ2-4; 8 nucleotides agree with TRBD1. J lost 0 bases, V lost 0 bases, and 11 bases had no gene match. This CDR3 spans 19 amino acids. Germline V gene sequence: CDR1 SGHRS, CDR2 YFSETQ. CDR3 in DNA: TGCGCCAGCAGCTTGGTAGTTGGGACAGGTTTGTTAGCCAAAAACATTCAGTACTTC. Protein product: CASSLVVGTGLLAKNIQYF. Full variable domain (remainder filled in from reference TRBV5-1 and TRBJ2-4): KAGVTQTPRYLIKTRGQQVTLSCSPISGHRSVSWYQQTPGQGLQFLFEYFSETQRNKGNFPGRFSGRQFSNSRSEMNVSTLELGDSALYLCASSLVVGTGLLAKNIQYFGAGTRLSVL.

The chain employs TRBV27 and TRBJ2-1; tentatively, D is TRBD1 (5 bases). CDR3 length: 14 residues. CDR1 is MNHEY, CDR2 SMNVEV, per germline (reference sequence). Trimming stripped 3 bases from V and 4 bases from J, with 10 bases between. This chain's CDR3 is CASSFTGAYNEQFF. CDR3 in DNA: TGTGCCAGCAGTTTTACAGGAGCATACAATGAGCAGTTCTTC.

The chain joins TRBV5-6 to TRBJ1-5; 10 nucleotides match TRBD1. V dropped 4 bases and J dropped 6; count of bases not matched to a gene: 7. The CDR3 spans 15 residues. CDR1 and CDR2 (germline): SGHDT, YYEEEE. The CDR3 sequence is CASSVGQGISQPQHF. CDR3 bases: TGTGCCAGCAGCGTGGGACAGGGGATCAGTCAGCCCCAGCATTTT.

CDR3 protein: CASSFSRRLGEQFF. CDR3 bases: TGTGCCAGCAGTTTTTCACGCCGCCTCGGTGAGCAGTTCTTC. The chain links TRBV28 to TRBJ2-1, with D unresolved. The CDR3 consists of 14 residues. Trimming stripped 3 bases from V and 9 bases from J, with 15 bases between. The germline V gene has CDR1 MDHEN and CDR2 SYDVKM.

The V gene is TRBV5-1, the J gene TRBJ1-2; 9 bases align to TRBD1. The CDR3 totals 14 residues. Germline V gene data show CDR1 as SGHRS and CDR2 as YFSETQ. V dropped 4 bases and J dropped 5; count of bases not matched to a gene: 6. The CDR3 here is CASSPGDREYGYTF. In nucleotides, the CDR3 is TGCGCCAGCAGCCCAGGGGACAGGGAATATGGCTACACCTTC.

The chain employs TRBV6-6 and TRBJ1-2; D is perhaps TRBD1 (6 bases). Germline-derived CDR1 and CDR2 are MNHNY and SVGAGI (reference sequence). V lost 5 bases and J lost 4, with 17 bases in between. The CDR3 has 15 amino acids. The CDR3 DNA reads as TGTGCCAGCAGTACACGACAGGAGAGGCCCTATGGCTACACCTTC. It encodes CASSTRQERPYGYTF.

The chain is built from TRBV5-1 and TRBJ1-6; TRBD1 is a possible D gene (6 bases). V was trimmed by 4 bases and J by 10 bases, leaving 18 bases between them. Germline V gene lookup returns CDR1 SGHRS and CDR2 YFSETQ. This CDR3 region has 15 residues. The CDR3 coding sequence is TGCGCCAGCAGCGATATAACAGGGAAGGGATCACCCCTCCACTTT. It yields the protein CASSDITGKGSPLHF.

The chain recombines TRBV2 with TRBJ1-1; D is ambiguous. From germline, CDR1 is SNHLY and CDR2 FYNNEI. V lost 7 bases to trimming and J lost 0 bases, with 6 bases between them. The CDR3 contains 12 residues. CDR3 nucleotide sequence: TGTGCCAGCAACACCGTGAACACTGAAGCTTTCTTT. Protein product: CASNTVNTEAFF.

This chain links TRBV29-1 with TRBJ2-1; 7 bases are a match to TRBD2. Trimming took 1 base from V and 0 from J; bases not matched to a gene: 6. The length of the CDR3 is 16 residues. The germline V gene has CDR1 SQVTM and CDR2 ANQGSEA. In nucleotides, the CDR3 is TGCAGCGTTGAAGGCTACCGGGACTACTCCTACAATGAGCAGTTCTTC. Its protein is CSVEGYRDYSYNEQFF.

This clone was detected once. The rearrangement uses TRBV5-1 and TRBJ1-1; TRBD1 aligns across 7 bases. Germline lookup yields CDR1 SGHRS and CDR2 YFSETQ. The CDR3 is 15 amino acids. V lost 4 bases and J lost 6; bases outside the gene matches: 12. CDR3 sequence: CASSGSGTEVAEAFF. CDR3 DNA sequence: TGCGCCAGCAGCGGGTCCGGGACAGAAGTAGCTGAAGCTTTCTTT. Full variable domain (rest looked up from reference TRBV5-1 and TRBJ1-1): KAGVTQTPRYLIKTRGQQVTLSCSPISGHRSVSWYQQTPGQGLQFLFEYFSETQRNKGNFPGRFSGRQFSNSRSEMNVSTLELGDSALYLCASSGSGTEVAEAFFGQGTRLTVV.

CDR3 in DNA: TGTGCCAGCAGTTTGCACGGGAACACTGAAGCTTTCTTT. Its translation is CASSLHGNTEAFF. The chain recombines TRBV27 with TRBJ1-1; unclear D gene. CDR3 length equals 13 residues. The germline V gene encodes CDR1 MNHEY and CDR2 SMNVEV (reference sequence). Trimming shortened V by 3 bases and J by 1 base, and 6 bases separated the two germline ends.

The chain is built from TRBV6-4 and TRBJ2-1; 12 bases match TRBD2. The CDR3 sequence is 14 residues long. V lost 2 bases to trimming and J lost 7 bases; unmatched junction nucleotides: 0. The germline V gene encodes CDR1 MRHNA and CDR2 SNTAGT. The CDR3 loop reads CASSDGTSGNEQFF. The CDR3 bases are TGTGCCAGCAGTGACGGGACTAGCGGGAATGAGCAGTTCTTC.

V gene TRBV5-6 combines with J gene TRBJ2-7; 10 bases are a match to TRBD1. The germline V gene encodes CDR1 SGHDT and CDR2 YYEEEE. With 4 bases clipped from V and 6 bases from J, the junction kept 10 bases outside the gene matches. This CDR3 has 15 amino acids. DNA of the CDR3: TGTGCCAGCAGCATCCGGACAGGGGGTTGGCGCGAGCAGTACTTC. It specifies CASSIRTGGWREQYF.

V usage is TRBV6-1 and J usage is TRBJ1-5; the match to TRBD1 covers 9 bases. Germline V CDR1 and CDR2: MNHNS, SASEGT. V was clipped by 2 bases and J by 5 bases; unmatched bases: 7. The length of the CDR3 is 16 residues. The CDR3 nucleotides read TGTGCCAGCAGTGAAAATGACAGGGGGAAGGATCAGCCCCAGCATTTT. It codes for CASSENDRGKDQPQHF.

The rearrangement uses TRBV28 and TRBJ1-5, with 9 bases aligning to TRBD1. This CDR3 contains 14 residues. Germline values: CDR1 MDHEN, CDR2 SYDVKM. After removal of 6 bases from V and 4 bases from J, the junction contained 4 bases not matched to a gene. CDR3 DNA: TGTGCCAGCAGATTGGACAGGGGAAATCAGCCCCAGCATTTT. Its protein is CASRLDRGNQPQHF.

V usage is TRBV19 and J usage is TRBJ2-7, with 10 bases identical to TRBD2. J was trimmed by 6 bases and V by 5 bases; bases with no gene match: 16. Germline V CDR1 and CDR2: LNHDA, SQIVND (reference sequence). The CDR3 runs 17 residues. The CDR3 nucleotides are TGTGCCAGTAGTCCTCGAGGACAGGGCCTAGCGGGGGCCGAGCAGTACTTC. Translated: CASSPRGQGLAGAEQYF.

This clone appeared a few times. This sample includes further DNA sequences coding for the same CDR3. This chain connects TRBV18 to TRBJ1-5; D is ambiguous. CDR1 and CDR2 from the germline V gene are KGHSH and LQKENI. This CDR3 region has 12 residues. V lost 3 bases and J 9 bases, leaving 9 bases between the germline ends. CDR3 DNA: TGTGCCAGCTCACCCCTGGCAGGGCCCCAGCATTTT. Protein: CASSPLAGPQHF. The complete variable domain, with remaining parts taken from reference TRBV18 and TRBJ1-5, reads NAGVMQNPRHLVRRRGQEARLRCSPMKGHSHVYWYRQLPEEGLKFMVYLQKENIIDESGMPKERFSAEFPKEGPSILRIQQVVRGDSAAYFCASSPLAGPQHFGDGTRLSIL.

J is TRBJ1-5 and V is TRBV21-1; TRBD1, the table's D call, was not compared with the DNA. TRBV21-1 is a known pseudogene. The length of the CDR3 is 19 residues. DNA for the CDR3: TGTGCCAGCACTACAGGGGGCTTATTCCCAAGCAATAGCAATCAGCCCCAGCATTTT. As protein: CASTTGGLFPSNSNQPQHF.

The V and J genes are TRBV7-9 and TRBJ2-1, with D maybe TRBD2 (6 bases). Germline V gene data show CDR1 as SEHNR and CDR2 as FQNEAQ (reference sequence). Trimming took 10 bases from V and 5 from J, leaving 9 bases between them. This CDR3 is 11 amino acids long. The CDR3 region is CATQRDNEQFF. The CDR3 nucleotides are TGTGCCACGCAGCGGGACAATGAGCAGTTCTTC.

This clone showed up just once. The chain carries TRBV7-9 and TRBJ1-5, with D perhaps matching TRBD1 (5 bases). The length of the CDR3 is 13 residues. The germline CDR1 and CDR2 sequences are SEHNR and FQNEAQ (reference sequence). The V and J ends lost 5 bases and 6 bases respectively, with 11 bases between them. CDR3 in amino acids: CASSTREGQPQHF. The CDR3 coding sequence is TGTGCCAGCAGCACCAGGGAGGGTCAGCCCCAGCATTTT.

Only one count was recorded for this clone. This chain joins TRBV11-2 and TRBJ2-7; TRBD1 aligns across 8 bases. Germline V gene data show CDR1 as SGHAT and CDR2 as FQNNGV. The CDR3 is 16 amino acids. The V and J ends lost 4 bases and 3 bases, in that order; junction bases with no gene match: 11. Here the CDR3 reads CASSSSIAGTGYEQYF. CDR3 in DNA: TGTGCCAGCAGCTCATCAATCGCCGGGACAGGCTACGAGCAGTACTTC. Looking up the rest from reference TRBV11-2 and TRBJ2-7 gives the full variable domain: EAGVAQSPRYKIIEKRQSVAFWCNPISGHATLYWYQQILGQGPKLLIQFQNNGVVDDSQLPKDRFSAERLKGVDSTLKIQPAKLEDSAVYLCASSSSIAGTGYEQYFGPGTRLTVT.

This clone was found a few times. The rearrangement links TRBV30 to TRBJ1-6, with 9 bases aligning to TRBD1. The germline CDR1 and CDR2 sequences are GTSNPN and SVGIG (reference sequence). V was clipped by 7 bases and J by 7 bases; unmatched bases: 8. The CDR3 is 14 amino acids. The CDR3 spells CASSGDRENSPLHF. DNA for the CDR3: TGTGCCTCCTCCGGGGACAGGGAGAATTCACCCCTCCACTTT.